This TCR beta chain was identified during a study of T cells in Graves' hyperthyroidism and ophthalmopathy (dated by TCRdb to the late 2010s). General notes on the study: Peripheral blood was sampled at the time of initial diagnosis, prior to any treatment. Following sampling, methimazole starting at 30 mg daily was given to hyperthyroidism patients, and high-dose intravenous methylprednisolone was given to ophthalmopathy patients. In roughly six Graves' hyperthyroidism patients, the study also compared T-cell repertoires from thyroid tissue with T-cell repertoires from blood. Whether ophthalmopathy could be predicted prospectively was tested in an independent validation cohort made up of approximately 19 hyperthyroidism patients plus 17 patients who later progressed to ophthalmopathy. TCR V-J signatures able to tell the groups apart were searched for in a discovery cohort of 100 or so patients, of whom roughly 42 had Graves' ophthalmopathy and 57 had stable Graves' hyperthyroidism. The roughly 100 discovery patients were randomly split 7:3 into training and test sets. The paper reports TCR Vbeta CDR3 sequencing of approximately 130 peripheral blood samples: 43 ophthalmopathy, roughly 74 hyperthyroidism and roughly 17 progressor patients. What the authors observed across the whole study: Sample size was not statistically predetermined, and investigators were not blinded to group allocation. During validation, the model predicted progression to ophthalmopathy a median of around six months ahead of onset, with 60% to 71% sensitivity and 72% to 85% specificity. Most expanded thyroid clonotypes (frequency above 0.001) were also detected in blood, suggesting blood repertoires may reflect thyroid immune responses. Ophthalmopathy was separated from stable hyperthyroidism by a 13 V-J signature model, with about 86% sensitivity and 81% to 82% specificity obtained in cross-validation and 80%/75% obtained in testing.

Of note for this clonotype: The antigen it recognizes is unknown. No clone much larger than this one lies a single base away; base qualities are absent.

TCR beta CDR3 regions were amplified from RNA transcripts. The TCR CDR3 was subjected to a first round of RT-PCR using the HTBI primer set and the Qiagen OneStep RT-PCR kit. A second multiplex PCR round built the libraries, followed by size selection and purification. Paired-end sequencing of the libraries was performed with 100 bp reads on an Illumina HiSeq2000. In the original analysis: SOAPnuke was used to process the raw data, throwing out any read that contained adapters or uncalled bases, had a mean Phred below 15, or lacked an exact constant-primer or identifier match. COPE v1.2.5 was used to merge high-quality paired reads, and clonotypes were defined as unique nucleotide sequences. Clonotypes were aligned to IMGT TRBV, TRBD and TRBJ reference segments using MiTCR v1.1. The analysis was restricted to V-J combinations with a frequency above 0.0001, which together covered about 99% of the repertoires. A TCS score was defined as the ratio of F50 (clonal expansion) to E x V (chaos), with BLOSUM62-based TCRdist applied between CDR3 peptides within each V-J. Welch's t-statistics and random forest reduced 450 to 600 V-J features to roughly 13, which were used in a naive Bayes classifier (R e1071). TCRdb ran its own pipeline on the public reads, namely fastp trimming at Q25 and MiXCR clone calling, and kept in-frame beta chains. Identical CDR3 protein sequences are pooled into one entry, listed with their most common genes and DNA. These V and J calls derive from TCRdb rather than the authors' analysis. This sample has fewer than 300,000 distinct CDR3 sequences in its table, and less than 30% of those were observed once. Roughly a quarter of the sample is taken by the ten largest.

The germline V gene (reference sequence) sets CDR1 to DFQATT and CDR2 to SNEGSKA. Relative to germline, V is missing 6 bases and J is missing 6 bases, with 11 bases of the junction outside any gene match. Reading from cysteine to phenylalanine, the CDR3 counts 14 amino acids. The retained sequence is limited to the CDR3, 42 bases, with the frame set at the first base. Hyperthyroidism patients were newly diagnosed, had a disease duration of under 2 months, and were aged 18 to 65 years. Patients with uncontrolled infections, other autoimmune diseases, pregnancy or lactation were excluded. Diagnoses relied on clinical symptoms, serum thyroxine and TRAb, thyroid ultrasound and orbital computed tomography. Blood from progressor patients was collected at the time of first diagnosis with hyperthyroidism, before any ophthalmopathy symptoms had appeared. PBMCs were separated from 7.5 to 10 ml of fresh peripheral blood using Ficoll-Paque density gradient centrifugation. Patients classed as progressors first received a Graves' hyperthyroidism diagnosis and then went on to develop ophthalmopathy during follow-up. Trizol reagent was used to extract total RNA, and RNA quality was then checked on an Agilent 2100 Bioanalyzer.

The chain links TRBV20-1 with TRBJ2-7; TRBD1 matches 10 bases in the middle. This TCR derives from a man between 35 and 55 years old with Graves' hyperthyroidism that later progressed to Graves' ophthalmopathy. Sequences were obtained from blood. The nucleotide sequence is TGCAGTGCCCGGGCCGGGACAGGGGCAGGCGAGCAGTACTTC. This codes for CSARAGTGAGEQYF.